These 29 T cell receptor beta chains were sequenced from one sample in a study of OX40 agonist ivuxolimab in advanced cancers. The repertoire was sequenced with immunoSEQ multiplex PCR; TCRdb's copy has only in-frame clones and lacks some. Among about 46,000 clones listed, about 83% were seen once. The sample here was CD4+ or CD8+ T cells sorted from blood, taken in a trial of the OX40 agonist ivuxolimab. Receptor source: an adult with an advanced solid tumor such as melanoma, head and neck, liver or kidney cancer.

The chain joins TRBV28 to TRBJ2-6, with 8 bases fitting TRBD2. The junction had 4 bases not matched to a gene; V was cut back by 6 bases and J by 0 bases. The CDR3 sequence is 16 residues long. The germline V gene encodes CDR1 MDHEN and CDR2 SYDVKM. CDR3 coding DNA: TGTGCCAGCAGCTTCGGGGGGGGCTCTGGGGCCAACGTCCTGACTTTC. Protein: CASSFGGGSGANVLTF.

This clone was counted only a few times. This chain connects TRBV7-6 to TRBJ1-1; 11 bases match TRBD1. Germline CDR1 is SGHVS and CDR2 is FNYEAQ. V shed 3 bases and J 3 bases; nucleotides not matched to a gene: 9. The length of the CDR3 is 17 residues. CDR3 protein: CASSLQDRGRLYTEAFF. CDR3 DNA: TGTGCCAGCAGCTTGCAGGACAGGGGGCGCTTGTACACTGAAGCTTTCTTT.

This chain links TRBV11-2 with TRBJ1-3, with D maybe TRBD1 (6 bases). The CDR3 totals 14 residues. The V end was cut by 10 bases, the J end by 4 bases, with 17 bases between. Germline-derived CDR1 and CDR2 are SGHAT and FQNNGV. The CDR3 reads CATKPPGQGNTIYF. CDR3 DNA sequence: TGTGCCACCAAGCCGCCAGGACAGGGAAACACCATATATTTT.

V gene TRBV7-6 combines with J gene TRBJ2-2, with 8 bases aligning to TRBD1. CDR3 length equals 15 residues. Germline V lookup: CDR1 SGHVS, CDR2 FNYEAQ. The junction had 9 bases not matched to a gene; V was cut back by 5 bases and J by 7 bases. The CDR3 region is CASSPRTGIGGELFF. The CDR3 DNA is TGTGCCAGCAGCCCCCGGACAGGGATTGGCGGGGAGCTGTTTTTT.

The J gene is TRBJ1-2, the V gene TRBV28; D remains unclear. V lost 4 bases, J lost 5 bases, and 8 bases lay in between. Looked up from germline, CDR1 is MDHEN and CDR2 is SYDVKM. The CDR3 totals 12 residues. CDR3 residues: CASSYMRYGYTF. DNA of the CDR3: TGTGCCAGCAGTTATATGCGATATGGCTACACCTTC.

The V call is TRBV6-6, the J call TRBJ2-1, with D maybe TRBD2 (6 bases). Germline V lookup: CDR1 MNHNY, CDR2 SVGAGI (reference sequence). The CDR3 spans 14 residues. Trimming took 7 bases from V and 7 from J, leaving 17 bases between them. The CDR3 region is CASTPHGGWNEQFF. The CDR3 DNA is TGTGCCAGCACCCCGCACGGGGGATGGAATGAGCAGTTCTTC.

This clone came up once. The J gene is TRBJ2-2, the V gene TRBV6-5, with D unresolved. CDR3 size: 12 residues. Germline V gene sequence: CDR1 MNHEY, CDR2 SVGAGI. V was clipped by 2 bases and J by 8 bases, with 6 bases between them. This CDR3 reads CASSYLRGELFF. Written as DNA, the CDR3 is TGTGCCAGCAGTTACCTCAGGGGGGAGCTGTTTTTT.

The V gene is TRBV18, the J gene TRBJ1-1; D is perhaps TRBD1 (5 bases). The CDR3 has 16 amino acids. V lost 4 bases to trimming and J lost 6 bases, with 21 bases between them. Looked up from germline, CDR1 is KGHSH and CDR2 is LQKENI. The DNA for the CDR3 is TGTGCCAGCTCACGGGGCGACTCCCGGTCAATCGCTGAAGCTTTCTTT. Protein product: CASSRGDSRSIAEAFF. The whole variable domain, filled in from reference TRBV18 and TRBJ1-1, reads NAGVMQNPRHLVRRRGQEARLRCSPMKGHSHVYWYRQLPEEGLKFMVYLQKENIIDESGMPKERFSAEFPKEGPSILRIQQVVRGDSAAYFCASSRGDSRSIAEAFFGQGTRLTVV.

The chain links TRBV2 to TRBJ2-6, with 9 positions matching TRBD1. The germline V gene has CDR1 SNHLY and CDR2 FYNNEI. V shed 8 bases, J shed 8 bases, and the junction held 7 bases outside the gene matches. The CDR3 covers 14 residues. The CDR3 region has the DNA TGTGCCAGCTATCGGGGGACAGGGCCCAACGTCCTGACTTTC. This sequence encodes CASYRGTGPNVLTF.

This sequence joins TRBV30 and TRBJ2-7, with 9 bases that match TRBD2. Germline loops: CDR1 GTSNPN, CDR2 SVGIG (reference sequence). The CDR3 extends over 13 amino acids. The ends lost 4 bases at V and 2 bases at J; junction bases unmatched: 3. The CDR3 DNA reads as TGTGCCTGGACTAGCGGGACTGCCTACGAGCAGTACTTC. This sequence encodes CAWTSGTAYEQYF.

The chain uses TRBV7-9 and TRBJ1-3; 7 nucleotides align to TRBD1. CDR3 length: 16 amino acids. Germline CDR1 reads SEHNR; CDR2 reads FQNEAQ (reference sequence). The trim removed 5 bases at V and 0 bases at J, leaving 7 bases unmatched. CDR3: CASSQGQPNSGNTIYF. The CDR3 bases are TGTGCCAGCAGCCAGGGACAGCCAAACTCTGGAAACACCATATATTTT.

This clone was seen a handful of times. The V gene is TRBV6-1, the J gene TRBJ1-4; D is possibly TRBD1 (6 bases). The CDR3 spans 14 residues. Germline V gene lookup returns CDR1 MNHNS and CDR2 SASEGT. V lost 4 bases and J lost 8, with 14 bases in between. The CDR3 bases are TGTGCCAGCAGTGGACGACAGGTTGGGGAAAAACTGTTTTTT. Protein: CASSGRQVGEKLFF.

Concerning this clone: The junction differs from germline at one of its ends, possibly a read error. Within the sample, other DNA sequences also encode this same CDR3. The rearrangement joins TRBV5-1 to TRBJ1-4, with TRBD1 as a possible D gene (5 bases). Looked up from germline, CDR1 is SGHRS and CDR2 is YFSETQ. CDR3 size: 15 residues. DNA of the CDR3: TGCGCCAGCAGCTTGGAGGGGTACGGGTATGAAAAGCTGTTTTTT. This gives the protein CASSLEGYGYEKLFF.

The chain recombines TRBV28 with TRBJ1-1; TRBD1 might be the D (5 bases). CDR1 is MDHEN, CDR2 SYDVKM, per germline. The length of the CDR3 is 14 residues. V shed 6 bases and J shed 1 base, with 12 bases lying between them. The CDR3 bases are TGTGCCAGCAGATGGGACCGACGGAACACTGAAGCTTTCTTT. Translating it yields CASRWDRRNTEAFF.

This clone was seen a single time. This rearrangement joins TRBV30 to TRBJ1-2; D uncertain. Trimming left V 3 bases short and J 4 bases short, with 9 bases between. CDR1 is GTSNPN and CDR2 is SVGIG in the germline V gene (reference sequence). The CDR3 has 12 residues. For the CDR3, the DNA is TGTGCCTGGAGCGCGGGGTCCTATGGCTACACCTTC. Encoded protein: CAWSAGSYGYTF.

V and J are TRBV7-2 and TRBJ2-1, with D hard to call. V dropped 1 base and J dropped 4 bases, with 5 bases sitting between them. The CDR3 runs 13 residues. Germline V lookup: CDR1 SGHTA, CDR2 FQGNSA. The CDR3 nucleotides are TGTGCCAGCAGCTTAGGGCAATACAATGAGCAGTTCTTC. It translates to CASSLGQYNEQFF.

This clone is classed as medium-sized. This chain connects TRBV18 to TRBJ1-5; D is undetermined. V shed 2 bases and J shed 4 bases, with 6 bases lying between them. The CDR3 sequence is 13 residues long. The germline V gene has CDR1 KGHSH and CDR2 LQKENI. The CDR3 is CASSPAENQPQHF. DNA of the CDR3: TGTGCCAGCTCACCAGCAGAGAATCAGCCCCAGCATTTT.

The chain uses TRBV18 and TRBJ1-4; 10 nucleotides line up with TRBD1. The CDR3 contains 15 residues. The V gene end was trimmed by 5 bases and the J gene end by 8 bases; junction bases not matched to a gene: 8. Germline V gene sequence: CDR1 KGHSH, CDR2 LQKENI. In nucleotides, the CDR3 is TGTGCCAGCTCAGCCGGGACAGGGGTTGAGGAAAAACTGTTTTTT. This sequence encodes CASSAGTGVEEKLFF.

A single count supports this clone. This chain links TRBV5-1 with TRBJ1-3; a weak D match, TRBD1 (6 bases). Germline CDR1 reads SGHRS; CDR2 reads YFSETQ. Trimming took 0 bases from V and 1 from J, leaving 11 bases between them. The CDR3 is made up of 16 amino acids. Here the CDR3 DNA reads TGCGCCAGCAGCTTGGGAGACAGGCCTTCTGGAAACACCATATATTTT. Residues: CASSLGDRPSGNTIYF.

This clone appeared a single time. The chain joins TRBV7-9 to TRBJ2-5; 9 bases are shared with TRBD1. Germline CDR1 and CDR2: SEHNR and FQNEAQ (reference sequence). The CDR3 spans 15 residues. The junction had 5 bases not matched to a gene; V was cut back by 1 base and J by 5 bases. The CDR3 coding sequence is TGTGCCAGCAGCTTAGGGGGACAGGGTATTGAGACCCAGTACTTC. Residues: CASSLGGQGIETQYF.

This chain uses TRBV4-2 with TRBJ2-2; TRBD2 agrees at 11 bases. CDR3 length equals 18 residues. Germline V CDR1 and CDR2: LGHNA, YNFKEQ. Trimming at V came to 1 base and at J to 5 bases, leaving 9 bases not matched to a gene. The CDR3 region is CASSQVEFLAGGTGELFF. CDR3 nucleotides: TGTGCCAGCAGCCAAGTCGAATTCCTAGCGGGAGGTACCGGGGAGCTGTTTTTT.

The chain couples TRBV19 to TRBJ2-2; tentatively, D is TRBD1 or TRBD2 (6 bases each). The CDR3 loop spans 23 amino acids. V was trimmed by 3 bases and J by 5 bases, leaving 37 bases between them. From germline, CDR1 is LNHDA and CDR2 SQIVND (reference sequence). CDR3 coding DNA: TGTGCCAGTAGTATCTTGCATGCCAGAACAGACAGGAGGGTTAACAGGAGGACCGGGGAGCTGTTTTTT. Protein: CASSILHARTDRRVNRRTGELFF.

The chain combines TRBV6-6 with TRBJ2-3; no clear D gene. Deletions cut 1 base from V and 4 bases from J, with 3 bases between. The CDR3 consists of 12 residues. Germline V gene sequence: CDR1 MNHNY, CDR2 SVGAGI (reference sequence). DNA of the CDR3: TGTGCCAGCAGTTACTACCCAGATACGCAGTATTTT. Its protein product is CASSYYPDTQYF.

In nucleotides, the CDR3 is TGTGCCAGCAGCAGGAGGGATGTCAAGGCTAACTATGGCTACACCTTC. Translated: CASSRRDVKANYGYTF. The chain is built from TRBV21-1 and TRBJ1-2. TRBV21-1 is flagged as a pseudogene. The CDR3 extends over 16 amino acids.

The CDR3 DNA is TGTGCCAGCTCGCCCCAAAGGGACTATGGCTACACCTTC. This translates into CASSPQRDYGYTF. V gene TRBV18 combines with J gene TRBJ1-2; D gene uncertain. Germline CDR1 KGHSH, CDR2 LQKENI. V lost 6 bases and J lost 3, with 11 bases in between. This CDR3 has 13 amino acids.

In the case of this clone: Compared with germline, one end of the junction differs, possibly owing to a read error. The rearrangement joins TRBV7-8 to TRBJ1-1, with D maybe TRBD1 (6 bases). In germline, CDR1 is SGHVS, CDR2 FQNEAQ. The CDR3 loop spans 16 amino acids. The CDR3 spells CASIERPDRLNTEAFF. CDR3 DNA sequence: TGTGCCAGCATAGAGCGTCCCGACAGGTTGAATACTGAAGCTTTCTTT.

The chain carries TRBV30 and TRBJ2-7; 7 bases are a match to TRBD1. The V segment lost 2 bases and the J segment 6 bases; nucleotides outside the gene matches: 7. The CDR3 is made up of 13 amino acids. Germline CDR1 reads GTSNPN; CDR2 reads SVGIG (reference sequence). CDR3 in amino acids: CAWSQQGRREQYF. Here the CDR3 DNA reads TGTGCCTGGAGTCAACAGGGGCGACGCGAGCAGTACTTC. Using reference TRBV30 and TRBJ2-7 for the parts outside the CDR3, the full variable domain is SQTIHQWPATLVQPVGSPLSLECTVEGTSNPNLYWYRQAAGRGLQLLFYSVGIGQISSEVPQNLSASRPQDRQFILSSKKLLLSDSGFYLCAWSQQGRREQYFGPGTRLTVT.

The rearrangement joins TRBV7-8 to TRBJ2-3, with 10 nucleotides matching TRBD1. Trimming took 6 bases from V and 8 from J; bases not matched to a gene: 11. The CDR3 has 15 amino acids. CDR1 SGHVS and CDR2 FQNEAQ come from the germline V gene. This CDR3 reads CASSSDRGRVGTQYF. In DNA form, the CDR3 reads TGTGCCAGCAGTTCCGACAGGGGGCGTGTTGGTACGCAGTATTTT.

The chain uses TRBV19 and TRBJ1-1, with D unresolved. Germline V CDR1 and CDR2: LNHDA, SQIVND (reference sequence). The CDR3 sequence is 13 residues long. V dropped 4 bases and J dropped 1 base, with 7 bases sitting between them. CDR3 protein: CASSRAGNTEAFF. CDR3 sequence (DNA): TGTGCCAGTAGTAGGGCGGGGAACACTGAAGCTTTCTTT. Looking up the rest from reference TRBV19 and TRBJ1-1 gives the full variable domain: DGGITQSPKYLFRKEGQNVTLSCEQNLNHDAMYWYRQDPGQGLRLIYYSQIVNDFQKGDIAEGYSVSREKKESFPLTVTSAQKNPTAFYLCASSRAGNTEAFFGQGTRLTVV.